Here is one T cell receptor beta chain with its context. The antigen is unknown. Gene names and germline match the mouse. The read falls 1 residue short of the CDR3 end, and the missing part is taken from the germline J gene. The data were taken from a study of tissue T cells after allogeneic stem cell transplantation. Study-level results: Across patients, clones rarely overlapped, yet motif clusters were shared tissue-specifically. Tissue-detected TCR repertoire was only partly captured by blood and spleen T cells.

The time point is: mouse harvest day 7 after allogeneic transplant. Each mouse received 10^7 T-cell-depleted marrow cells plus 10^6 splenic CD5+ T cells by tail vein. B6 (H2b) cells into BALB/c (H2d) mice; tissues taken at day 7 or 14. Trimming removed 0 bases from V and 7 bases from J, with 10 bases in between. CDR1 and CDR2 from the germline V gene are LGHNA and YNLKQL (reference sequence). The CDR3 sequence is 14 residues long. Here immunoSEQ multiplex PCR was the method, and the copy in TCRdb shows in-frame clones only, minus some. The sample has about 7,900 clones, approximately 50% seen once; the top ten hold under 9%.

This chain uses TRBV5 with TRBJ2-1; D unresolved. This clonotype originated in a female BALB/c mouse given C57BL/6 T cells with graft-versus-host disease after an allogeneic hematopoietic cell transplant. What was sequenced was gut tissue. The CDR3: CASSQEWERAEQFF. CDR3 DNA (partial): TGTGCCAGCAGCCAAGAATGGGAGAGGGCTGAGCAGTTC.